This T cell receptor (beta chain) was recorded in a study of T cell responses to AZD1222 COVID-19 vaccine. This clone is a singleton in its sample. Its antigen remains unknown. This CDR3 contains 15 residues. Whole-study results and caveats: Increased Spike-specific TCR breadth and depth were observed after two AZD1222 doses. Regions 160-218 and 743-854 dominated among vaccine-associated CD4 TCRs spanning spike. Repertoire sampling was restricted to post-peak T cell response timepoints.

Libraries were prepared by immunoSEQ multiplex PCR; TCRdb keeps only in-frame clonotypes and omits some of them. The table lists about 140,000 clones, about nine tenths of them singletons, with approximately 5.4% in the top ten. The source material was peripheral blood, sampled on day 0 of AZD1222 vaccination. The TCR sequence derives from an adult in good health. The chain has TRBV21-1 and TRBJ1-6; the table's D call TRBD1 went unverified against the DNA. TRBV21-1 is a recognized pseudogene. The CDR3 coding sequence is TGTGCCAGCCACCCTCCCGGACAGCGAAATTCACCCCTCCACTTT. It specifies CASHPPGQRNSPLHF.